The 30 T cell receptor beta chains reported below all come from one sample, sequenced in a study of blood T cell repertoires in COVID-19. Sequenced by immunoSEQ multiplex PCR; TCRdb stores in-frame clones only, minus some. The repertoire includes about 110,000 clones, 65% to 75% of them detected once, and approximately 0.88% sits in the top ten. Sequencing input: peripheral blood. The receptors stem from a human donor with acute or convalescent COVID-19. The donor label of this sample is uncertain.

This clone was counted between two and nine times. The chain carries TRBV12-1 and TRBJ1-2; the table calls TRBD1, which could not be checked here. TRBV12-1 is recorded as a pseudogene. The CDR3 is 16 amino acids. CDR3 protein: CASSFANRSPNYGYTF. The CDR3 coding sequence is TGTGCCAGCAGCTTTGCGAACAGGAGTCCTAACTATGGCTACACCTTC.

J is TRBJ1-4 and V is TRBV19; D is possibly TRBD1 (5 bases). This CDR3 has 14 residues. The V end was cut by 5 bases, the J end by 6 bases, with 13 bases between. CDR1 is LNHDA, CDR2 SQIVND, per germline (reference sequence). The CDR3 DNA is TGTGCCAGTAGTCGTGCCAGGGCAGATGAAAAACTGTTTTTT. This sequence encodes CASSRARADEKLFF.

The V gene is TRBV4-1, the J gene TRBJ1-5, with TRBD1 matching 11 bases. The CDR3 loop spans 19 amino acids. J lost 6 bases, V lost 5 bases, and 18 bases had no gene match. Germline-derived CDR1 and CDR2 are MGHRA and YSYEKL. In DNA form, the CDR3 reads TGCGCCAGCAGCTCTCGTTTGGGACAGGGGGAGAGATCGGGTCAGCCCCAGCATTTT. Its protein is CASSSRLGQGERSGQPQHF.

This sequence joins TRBV5-8 and TRBJ1-1; D is unclear. This CDR3 region has 14 residues. The V end was cut by 6 bases, the J end by 1 base, with 13 bases between. Germline assignment: CDR1 SGHTS and CDR2 YDEGEE. CDR3 DNA: TGTGCCAGCACGGTCGTGAGAGCGAACACTGAAGCTTTCTTT. Translation: CASTVVRANTEAFF.

This chain joins TRBV5-8 and TRBJ1-6; 9 nucleotides agree with TRBD1. The CDR3 contains 16 residues. From germline, CDR1 is SGHTS and CDR2 YDEGEE. The V gene end was trimmed by 3 bases and the J gene end by 4 bases; junction bases not matched to a gene: 5. The CDR3 reads CASSSTGTGYNSPLHF. DNA for the CDR3: TGTGCCAGCAGCTCTACCGGGACAGGGTATAATTCACCCCTCCACTTT.

This chain uses TRBV5-1 with TRBJ1-2; the D is unclear. Germline-derived CDR1 and CDR2 are SGHRS and YFSETQ. The CDR3 has 11 residues. V lost 0 bases to trimming and J lost 13 bases, with 10 bases between them. The CDR3 DNA sequence: TGCGCCAGCAGCTTGGACGGGTTGTGCACCTTC. Its translation is CASSLDGLCTF.

V usage is TRBV18 and J usage is TRBJ1-4, with D uncertain. Trimming took 3 bases from V and 8 from J, leaving 13 bases between them. The CDR3 loop spans 14 amino acids. Germline lookup yields CDR1 KGHSH and CDR2 LQKENI. CDR3 amino acids: CASSPGEGREKLFF. In nucleotides, the CDR3 is TGTGCCAGCTCACCCGGAGAGGGCCGCGAAAAACTGTTTTTT.

V usage is TRBV6-5 and J usage is TRBJ1-2; D is undetermined. The CDR3 covers 13 residues. In germline, CDR1 is MNHEY, CDR2 SVGAGI. The V gene lost 2 bases and the J gene lost 4 bases, with 8 bases spanning the gap. The CDR3: CASSYKTAYGYTF. CDR3 coding DNA: TGTGCCAGCAGTTACAAGACTGCCTATGGCTACACCTTC.

The chain has TRBV7-9 and TRBJ1-1; D is unclear. Per the germline V gene, CDR1 is SEHNR and CDR2 is FQNEAQ (reference sequence). The CDR3 sequence is 14 residues long. Trimming removed 2 bases from V and 5 bases from J, with 12 bases in between. The CDR3 coding sequence is TGTGCCAGCAGCTTAATTACTGCGGTTACTGAAGCTTTCTTT. It encodes CASSLITAVTEAFF.

The rearrangement links TRBV25-1 to TRBJ2-5, with D possibly matching TRBD2 (5 bases). Germline lookup yields CDR1 MGHDK and CDR2 SYGVNS. V shed 6 bases and J shed 2 bases, with 7 bases lying between them. The CDR3 has 12 amino acids. CDR3 nucleotides: TGTGCCAGCAGCCCGGGGCAAGAGACCCAGTACTTC. Residues: CASSPGQETQYF.

V and J are TRBV5-1 and TRBJ2-5; 10 positions match TRBD2. The CDR3 extends over 14 amino acids. Unmatched junction bases numbered 3, after V lost 4 bases and J lost 3 bases. The germline V gene encodes CDR1 SGHRS and CDR2 YFSETQ. The DNA of the CDR3 is TGCGCCAGCAGCCTGGGACTAGCGAAAGAGACCCAGTACTTC. Translating it yields CASSLGLAKETQYF.

The chain carries TRBV12-3 or TRBV12-4 and TRBJ1-2; D not resolved. This CDR3 contains 12 residues. V was trimmed by 6 bases and J by 4 bases, leaving 9 bases between them. The CDR3 DNA follows: TGTGCCAGCAGCTTGGCAGGCTATGGCTACACCTTC. This gives the protein CASSLAGYGYTF.

The chain recombines TRBV24-1 with TRBJ1-5; D call uncertain. The CDR3 loop spans 13 amino acids. The V end lost 2 bases, the J end lost 6 bases, and 7 bases lay between the germline ends. The germline CDR1 and CDR2 sequences are KGHDR and SFDVKD. CDR3: CATSDYGFQPQHF. In DNA form, the CDR3 reads TGTGCCACCAGTGATTACGGGTTTCAGCCCCAGCATTTT.

As for this clone: This same CDR3 is encoded by further DNA sequences in the sample. The V gene is TRBV9, the J gene TRBJ2-1; D is perhaps TRBD1 (5 bases). Between the trimmed V and J ends, which lost 1 base and 7 bases, there was a span of 9 bases. Germline V CDR1 and CDR2: SGDLS, YYNGEE. This CDR3 spans 13 amino acids. This CDR3 is CASSVKQGNEQFF. The CDR3 DNA sequence: TGTGCCAGCAGCGTAAAGCAGGGAAATGAGCAGTTCTTC.

The genes are TRBV6-5 and TRBJ1-2, with D possibly matching TRBD1 (5 bases). CDR1 and CDR2 (germline): MNHEY, SVGAGI. This CDR3 region has 14 residues. V shed 1 base and J shed 4 bases, with 10 bases lying between them. This CDR3 reads CASSYWQGSYGYTF. The CDR3 coding sequence is TGTGCCAGCAGTTACTGGCAGGGAAGCTATGGCTACACCTTC.

This chain connects TRBV18 to TRBJ2-5; tentative D call: TRBD2 (6 bases). Germline loops: CDR1 KGHSH, CDR2 LQKENI. The CDR3 is made up of 14 amino acids. The ends were cut back, 0 bases at V and 4 bases at J, with 9 bases in the middle. CDR3 DNA: TGTGCCAGCTCACCACCTTTAGCGGCAGAGACCCAGTACTTC. This encodes CASSPPLAAETQYF.

V and J are TRBV3-1 (or the pseudogene TRBV3-2) and TRBJ2-3; TRBD2 aligns across 13 bases. The germline V gene has CDR1 LGHDT and CDR2 YNNKEL (reference sequence). The CDR3 spans 15 residues. J lost 5 bases, V lost 1 base, and 0 bases had no gene match. The CDR3 DNA is TGTGCCAGCAGCCAAGGGACTAGCGGGGGAGATACGCAGTATTTT. It is translated as CASSQGTSGGDTQYF.

This clone was seen more than once but under ten times. The rearrangement joins TRBV6-2 or TRBV6-3 to TRBJ1-2; a possible D gene is TRBD1 (5 bases). The CDR3 spans 12 residues. V was cut by 4 bases and J by 10 bases, with 13 bases left in between. Germline V gene sequence: CDR1 MNHEY, CDR2 SVGEGT. CDR3 nucleotides: TGTGCCAGCAGTTCCCTCCGACAGACCTACACCTTC. Encoded protein: CASSSLRQTYTF.

This clone was seen only once. The J gene is TRBJ2-1, the V gene TRBV11-2, with TRBD1 identical over 7 bases. With 1 base clipped from V and 9 bases from J, the junction kept 9 bases outside the gene matches. The CDR3 has 15 residues. Germline CDR1 SGHAT, CDR2 FQNNGV. DNA of the CDR3: TGTGCCAGCAGCTTAGCGGCTCAGGGGGTAGGTGAGCAGTTCTTC. Translated, it gives CASSLAAQGVGEQFF.

This sequence joins TRBV30 and TRBJ1-1, with a tentative D call TRBD1 (5 bases). V dropped 2 bases and J dropped 1 base, with 8 bases sitting between them. The germline gives CDR1 GTSNPN, CDR2 SVGIG (reference sequence). The CDR3 is 13 residues long. CDR3 sequence reads: CAWSLTGNTEAFF. The CDR3, as DNA: TGTGCCTGGAGTCTTACAGGGAACACTGAAGCTTTCTTT.

This chain joins TRBV2 and TRBJ1-5; 10 positions agree with TRBD1. The germline gives CDR1 SNHLY, CDR2 FYNNEI. The V gene end was trimmed by 6 bases and the J gene end by 2 bases; junction bases not matched to a gene: 4. The CDR3 totals 15 residues. The CDR3 DNA sequence: TGTGCCAGCAGCGACAGGGGGCAGCGCAATCAGCCCCAGCATTTT. Encoded protein: CASSDRGQRNQPQHF.

The J gene is TRBJ1-1, the V gene TRBV5-1; the match to TRBD1 covers 7 bases. V trimming: 4 bases; J trimming: 3 bases; junction bases outside the gene matches: 3. The length of the CDR3 is 13 residues. Germline V CDR1 and CDR2: SGHRS, YFSETQ. The chain's CDR3 is CASSTTGDTEAFF. The CDR3 DNA reads as TGCGCCAGCAGCACAACAGGGGACACTGAAGCTTTCTTT.

Here the CDR3 reads CASSQDRGQGLLELFF. Written as DNA, the CDR3 is TGCGCCAGCAGCCAAGATCGAGGACAGGGGCTTTTAGAACTGTTTTTT. This chain joins TRBV4-1 and TRBJ1-4; 9 nucleotides line up with TRBD1. With V trimmed by 0 bases and J by 12 bases, 11 bases remained unmatched. CDR3 length: 16 residues. Germline values: CDR1 MGHRA, CDR2 YSYEKL.

CDR3: CASRPRDRVNEKLFF. The CDR3 coding sequence is TGTGCCAGCAGGCCCCGGGACAGAGTGAATGAAAAACTGTTTTTT. The rearrangement joins TRBV28 to TRBJ1-4; 7 nucleotides agree with TRBD1. The length of the CDR3 is 15 residues. Germline assignment: CDR1 MDHEN and CDR2 SYDVKM. The V and J ends lost 6 bases and 5 bases, in that order; junction bases with no gene match: 9.

The J gene is TRBJ1-2, the V gene TRBV5-1, with D possibly being TRBD1 (6 bases). Per germline, CDR1 SGHRS and CDR2 YFSETQ. The CDR3 is 15 residues long. The V gene lost 3 bases and the J gene lost 5 bases, with 17 bases spanning the gap. The CDR3 DNA sequence: TGCGCCAGCAGCTACCTACAGGGAAGGGAGTATGGCTACACCTTC. Translation gives CASSYLQGREYGYTF.

The table lists this clone with a few counts. The chain links TRBV6-5 to TRBJ2-7, with a possible D match to TRBD2 (6 bases). The CDR3 totals 15 residues. Looked up from germline, CDR1 is MNHEY and CDR2 is SVGAGI. V was pared by 0 bases and J by 0 bases, with 9 bases between. The CDR3 nucleotides are TGTGCCAGCAGTTACTCGATCGGGGGCTCCTACGAGCAGTACTTC. Its translation: CASSYSIGGSYEQYF.

The V call is TRBV24-1, the J call TRBJ2-2; perhaps TRBD1 as D (5 bases). Germline loops: CDR1 KGHDR, CDR2 SFDVKD. The germline V and J ends were trimmed by 3 bases and 4 bases, with 11 bases remaining between them. This CDR3 region has 15 residues. For the CDR3, the DNA is TGTGCCACCAGTGATATCCAGGGCGGCACCGGGGAGCTGTTTTTT. It translates to CATSDIQGGTGELFF.

Only a few counts were recorded for this clone. This chain joins TRBV11-2 and TRBJ2-7; TRBD1 aligns across 12 bases. The CDR3 extends over 18 amino acids. J was trimmed by 1 base and V by 5 bases; bases with no gene match: 12. Germline lookup yields CDR1 SGHAT and CDR2 FQNNGV. CDR3 residues: CASSAINRDRGRSYEQYV. In DNA form, the CDR3 reads TGTGCCAGCAGCGCAATCAACCGGGACAGGGGGCGATCCTACGAGCAGTACGTC.

This clone came up a few times. CDR3 sequence reads: CASSQAGDSYNEQFF. CDR3 DNA sequence: TGCGCCAGCAGCCAAGCCGGGGACAGTTACAATGAGCAGTTCTTC. The chain has TRBV4-1 and TRBJ2-1, with TRBD1 matching over 7 bases. V shed 1 base, J shed 4 bases, and the junction held 4 bases outside the gene matches. Germline V gene data show CDR1 as MGHRA and CDR2 as YSYEKL. This CDR3 spans 15 amino acids.

By share, this clone ranks as medium-sized. The chain couples TRBV6-1 to TRBJ2-2; maybe TRBD1 (6 bases). Germline CDR1 is MNHNS and CDR2 is SASEGT. This CDR3 is 14 amino acids long. Between the trimmed V and J ends, which lost 2 bases and 3 bases, there was a span of 7 bases. The CDR3 DNA reads as TGTGCCAGCAGTGAACACAGGGACACCGGGGAGCTGTTTTTT. This translates into CASSEHRDTGELFF.